Below, 6 T cell receptor beta chains from the same sample are listed, as sequenced in a study of T-cell memory formation after mild COVID-19. TCRdb passed the 5' RACE reads through MiXCR, listing each CDR3 protein once. The table includes under 300,000 distinct CDR3 sequences, over 15% detected once. Sequencing was carried out using PBMCs or a T cell subset sorted from them (not recorded which). The receptors derive from a man younger than 35 who had mild COVID-19 (a few samples of this study predate the infection). Cell type and time point are not known.

V is TRBV20-1 and J is TRBJ2-5; tentatively, D is TRBD2 (6 bases). The CDR3 covers 14 residues. From germline, CDR1 is DFQATT and CDR2 SNEGSKA (reference sequence). Between the trimmed V and J ends, which lost 4 bases and 5 bases, there was a span of 17 bases. The CDR3, as DNA: TGCAGTGCTACCGGGACTCTAAACGGGGAGACCCAGTACTTC. It is translated as CSATGTLNGETQYF.

V usage is TRBV5-1 and J usage is TRBJ2-5; D is unclear. This CDR3 contains 12 residues. Deletions cut 4 bases from V and 9 bases from J, with 13 bases between. The germline CDR1 and CDR2 sequences are SGHRS and YFSETQ. The CDR3 sequence is CASSADGLAQYF. The CDR3 coding sequence is TGCGCCAGCAGCGCGGACGGTTTGGCCCAGTACTTC.

The chain links TRBV3-1 to TRBJ2-6, with D perhaps being TRBD1 or TRBD2 (5 bases each). In germline, CDR1 is LGHDT, CDR2 YNNKEL (reference sequence). CDR3 length equals 17 residues. Between the trimmed V and J ends, which lost 6 bases and 0 bases, there was a span of 15 bases. The CDR3 here is CASRDSGRISGANVLTF. CDR3 coding DNA: TGTGCCAGCAGGGATTCGGGGCGCATCTCTGGGGCCAACGTCCTGACTTTC.

CDR3 in amino acids: CASTADSRYGQYV. For the CDR3, the DNA is TGTGCCAGCACTGCCGACAGTCGCTACGGGCAGTACGTC. The chain joins TRBV2 to TRBJ2-7, with D perhaps TRBD1 (5 bases). Germline CDR1 SNHLY, CDR2 FYNNEI. CDR3 size: 13 residues.

The chain uses TRBV7-2 and TRBJ1-5; 8 nucleotides match TRBD1. V shed 3 bases and J 2 bases; nucleotides not matched to a gene: 9. The V gene's germline CDR1 is SGHTA and CDR2 FQGNSA. This CDR3 has 17 amino acids. For the CDR3, the DNA is TGTGCCAGCAGCTTCCAAGGACAGGGCCAGGGCAATCAGCCCCAGCATTTT. Translating it yields CASSFQGQGQGNQPQHF.

The chain links TRBV27 to TRBJ1-5; D call uncertain. This CDR3 has 15 amino acids. Germline lookup yields CDR1 MNHEY and CDR2 SMNVEV (reference sequence). The germline V and J ends were trimmed by 3 bases and 0 bases, with 9 bases remaining between them. The CDR3 sequence is CASSFQPYSNQPQHF. In DNA form, the CDR3 reads TGTGCCAGCAGTTTCCAACCTTATAGCAATCAGCCCCAGCATTTT.